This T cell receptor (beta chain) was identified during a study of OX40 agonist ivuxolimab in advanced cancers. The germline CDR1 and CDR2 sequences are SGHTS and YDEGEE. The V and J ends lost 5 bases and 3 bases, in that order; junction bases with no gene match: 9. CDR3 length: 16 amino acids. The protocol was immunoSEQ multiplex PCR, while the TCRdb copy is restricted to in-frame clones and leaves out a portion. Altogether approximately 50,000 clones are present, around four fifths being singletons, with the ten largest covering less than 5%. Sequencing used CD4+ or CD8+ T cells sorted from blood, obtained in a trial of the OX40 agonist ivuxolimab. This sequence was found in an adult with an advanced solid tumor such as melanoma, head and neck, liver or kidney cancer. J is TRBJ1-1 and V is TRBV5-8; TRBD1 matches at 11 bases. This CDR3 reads CASRKDRGLPYTEAFF. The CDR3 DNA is TGTGCCAGCAGGAAGGACAGGGGGCTTCCTTACACTGAAGCTTTCTTT.